This T cell receptor beta chain was sequenced in a study of cytomegalovirus exposure and HLA in healthy donors. The PCR used 60 Vbeta and 13 Jbeta primers. Original handling: The authors later counted 65 million to 90 million unique TCR beta chains, 9.5 million to 11 million of them shared. Assay used: immunoSEQ multiplex PCR; TCRdb lists only in-frame clones, some missing. Clonal size and the V and J genes are those of that table, whereas D and trimming came from the DNA. The data show 130,000 to 150,000 clones, and the top ten clones hold 0.8% to 1%. The V gene's germline CDR1 is LNHNV and CDR2 YYDKDF (reference sequence). This CDR3 is built from 16 residues. Trimming removed 5 bases from V and 5 bases from J, with 18 bases in between.

This chain uses TRBV15 with TRBJ1-4, with no clear D. This clonotype was sampled from a male donor in good health and CMV-seronegative. What was sequenced was PBMCs. The CDR3 DNA reads as TGTGCCACCAGCCGTCCCCTTCTCGGGAGGAATGAAAAACTGTTTTTT. Encoded protein: CATSRPLLGRNEKLFF.